This TCR beta chain originates from a study of blood T cell repertoires in COVID-19. Sequencing was performed with immunoSEQ multiplex PCR; in TCRdb, only in-frame clones are kept and a portion is missing. The sample includes roughly 380,000 clones, 89% seen only once; the top ten take 1.5% to 1.9%. This CDR3 has 15 amino acids. The V end was cut by 5 bases, the J end by 3 bases, with 13 bases between. Germline CDR1 SGHNT, CDR2 YENEEA. The clonotype comes from a woman aged 40-49 years with COVID-19, enrolled during active disease. The rearrangement joins TRBV11-3 to TRBJ2-2; possibly TRBD1 for D (6 bases). Sequences were obtained from peripheral blood. The CDR3 is CASSPGTTHTGELFF. CDR3 coding DNA: TGTGCCAGCAGCCCCGGGACAACCCACACCGGGGAGCTGTTTTTT.